These 30 T cell receptor beta chains came from one sample sequenced in a study of cytomegalovirus exposure and HLA in healthy donors (dated by TCRdb to about 2017). The method was the immunoSEQ multiplex PCR assay. For the multiplex PCR, a mixture combining 60 forward primers for TCR Vbeta segments and 13 reverse primers for TCR Jbeta segments was used. Sourced from immuneACCESS, this table was stored by TCRdb with only in-frame sequences that have V and J called. A share of the clones is absent; for the studies checked, an unresolved V gene accounts for under half, and the remainder has no known explanation. Across this sample there are about 98,000 clones, with about two thirds seen only once. Together, the top ten hold 2% to 2.5% of the sample. What was sequenced was PBMCs. These receptor sequences come from a man aged 50 or older in good health and CMV-seronegative.

This sequence joins TRBV6-6 and TRBJ2-7; 8 bases match TRBD2. This CDR3 is 15 amino acids long. Trimming cost V 7 bases and J 0 bases; bases outside gene matches: 8. Germline V gene lookup returns CDR1 MNHNY and CDR2 SVGAGI (reference sequence). This chain's CDR3 is CASNLREGSSYEQYF. The CDR3 nucleotides are TGTGCCAGCAATCTACGGGAGGGATCCTCCTACGAGCAGTACTTC.

V is TRBV28 and J is TRBJ2-7; 7 nucleotides match TRBD2. Germline V CDR1 and CDR2: MDHEN, SYDVKM. V lost 2 bases and J lost 4; bases outside the gene matches: 8. The CDR3 is 15 residues long. Written as DNA, the CDR3 is TGTGCCAGCAGTTTACTCGGCGGGAGTCTATACGAGCAGTACTTC. As protein: CASSLLGGSLYEQYF.

This chain connects TRBV10-3 to TRBJ2-7, with D possibly matching TRBD1 (6 bases). V was cut by 6 bases and J by 2 bases, with 17 bases left in between. The CDR3 contains 15 residues. Germline CDR1 is ENHRY and CDR2 is SYGVKD. CDR3 coding DNA: TGTGCCATCAGGGACCATCCCACAGGGACCTACGAGCAGTACTTC. Translation: CAIRDHPTGTYEQYF.

The chain uses TRBV5-8 and TRBJ2-7, with 9 bases fitting TRBD1. CDR3 length: 16 amino acids. Germline V gene data show CDR1 as SGHTS and CDR2 as YDEGEE. V shed 1 base, J shed 3 bases, and the junction held 8 bases outside the gene matches. DNA of the CDR3: TGTGCCAGCAGCTTGTACACGGGACAGGGAAACTACGAGCAGTACTTC. This codes for CASSLYTGQGNYEQYF.

The J gene is TRBJ1-5, the V gene TRBV28; 7 nucleotides line up with TRBD1. CDR3 length: 14 residues. Per germline, CDR1 MDHEN and CDR2 SYDVKM. Losses at the gene ends were 5 bases for V and 5 bases for J; bases not matched to a gene: 6. This chain's CDR3 is CASSPWTGDQPQHF. The CDR3 nucleotides are TGTGCCAGCAGTCCTTGGACAGGAGATCAGCCCCAGCATTTT.

The V and J genes are TRBV6-1 and TRBJ1-3, with D hard to call. This CDR3 spans 18 amino acids. V was pared by 0 bases and J by 0 bases, with 15 bases between. The germline CDR1 and CDR2 sequences are MNHNS and SASEGT. CDR3 protein: CASSEARVGSRSGNTIYF. DNA of the CDR3: TGTGCCAGCAGTGAAGCGCGGGTAGGAAGTCGCTCTGGAAACACCATATATTTT.

A word on this clone: One junction end disagrees with the germline gene, perhaps due to a read error. The chain carries TRBV7-9 and TRBJ1-2; D is uncertain. Looked up from germline, CDR1 is SEHNR and CDR2 is FQNEAQ (reference sequence). CDR3 length: 16 amino acids. The CDR3 DNA reads TGTTCCAGCAGCTCCATAAAGGCAGGCGCGTACTATGGCTACACCTTC. Protein sequence: CSSSSIKAGAYYGYTF.

This rearrangement joins TRBV6-1 to TRBJ2-2; weak D call: TRBD1 (5 bases). The CDR3 has 13 amino acids. Germline V gene lookup returns CDR1 MNHNS and CDR2 SASEGT. Trimming took off 5 bases at V and 6 bases at J, with 10 bases between the two ends. For the CDR3, the DNA is TGTGCCAGCAGTTCGCAGGGATCCGGGGAGCTGTTTTTT. This encodes CASSSQGSGELFF.

The gene calls are TRBV28 and TRBJ1-3; tentative D call: TRBD1 (5 bases). Germline V gene lookup returns CDR1 MDHEN and CDR2 SYDVKM. The CDR3 length is 15 residues. Trimming removed 2 bases at V and 0 bases at J, with 8 bases between. CDR3 amino acids: CASSLRQSSGNTIYF. The CDR3 DNA is TGTGCCAGCAGTTTAAGACAGAGCTCTGGAAACACCATATATTTT.

This sequence joins TRBV29-1 and TRBJ2-1; 12 bases line up with TRBD2. The germline V gene encodes CDR1 SQVTM and CDR2 ANQGSEA. The V and J ends lost 6 bases and 5 bases, in that order; junction bases with no gene match: 14. The CDR3 runs 17 residues. CDR3: CSVHRTSGIRKNNEQFF. CDR3 sequence (DNA): TGCAGCGTCCACCGGACTAGCGGGATAAGAAAAAACAATGAGCAGTTCTTC.

V usage is TRBV10-3 and J usage is TRBJ1-5, with 8 bases that match TRBD1. The CDR3 has 17 amino acids. Germline CDR1 and CDR2: ENHRY and SYGVKD. J lost 3 bases, V lost 4 bases, and 11 bases had no gene match. CDR3 nucleotides: TGTGCCATCAGTGGAGAAAAAACGACAGGGGACAATCAGCCCCAGCATTTT. Translation: CAISGEKTTGDNQPQHF.

The chain recombines TRBV6-4 with TRBJ1-1, with D perhaps matching TRBD1 (6 bases). This CDR3 is 16 amino acids long. Between the trimmed V and J ends, which lost 6 bases and 5 bases, there was a span of 22 bases. Germline loops: CDR1 MRHNA, CDR2 SNTAGT. CDR3 region: CASSPNAGRDNTEAFF. The CDR3 DNA reads as TGTGCCAGCAGCCCCAACGCGGGGAGGGACAATACTGAAGCTTTCTTT.

This clone has more than one count but fewer than ten. CDR3 sequence: CACLAGGDYEQYF. CDR3 nucleotide sequence: TGTGCCTGTCTAGCTGGAGGAGACTACGAGCAGTACTTC. This chain uses TRBV30 with TRBJ2-7; the D gene is possibly TRBD2 (5 bases). Germline assignment: CDR1 GTSNPN and CDR2 SVGIG (reference sequence). The CDR3 spans 13 residues. V was clipped by 6 bases and J by 3 bases, with 15 bases between them.

The J gene is TRBJ2-7, the V gene TRBV7-9, with 7 positions matching TRBD1. Germline V gene data show CDR1 as SEHNR and CDR2 as FQNEAQ (reference sequence). Losses at the gene ends were 1 base for V and 5 bases for J; bases not matched to a gene: 11. This CDR3 has 16 amino acids. The CDR3 nucleotides are TGTGCCAGCAGCTTAGTGACAGGGACGATTTTCGACGAGCAGTACTTC. It translates to CASSLVTGTIFDEQYF.

The chain is built from TRBV7-6 and TRBJ2-7; 9 nucleotides line up with TRBD1. CDR3 size: 18 residues. CDR1 is SGHVS and CDR2 is FNYEAQ in the germline V gene. V shed 2 bases and J 5 bases; nucleotides not matched to a gene: 16. CDR3 in DNA: TGTGCCAGCAGCTTATACGCATTGGGACAGGGCAATAGACACGAGCAGTACTTC. Protein sequence: CASSLYALGQGNRHEQYF.

The J gene is TRBJ1-4, the V gene TRBV7-8; 9 bases agree with TRBD1. The CDR3 is 16 amino acids. Germline V gives CDR1 SGHVS, CDR2 FQNEAQ. With V trimmed by 5 bases and J by 3 bases, 7 bases remained unmatched. CDR3 sequence: CASSPYRGRSNEKLFF. CDR3 bases: TGTGCCAGCAGCCCTTACAGGGGGCGTTCTAATGAAAAACTGTTTTTT.

V and J are TRBV2 and TRBJ2-5; 11 nucleotides agree with TRBD1. From germline, CDR1 is SNHLY and CDR2 FYNNEI. The CDR3 runs 15 residues. V lost 4 bases to trimming and J lost 5 bases; unmatched junction nucleotides: 6. The CDR3, as DNA: TGTGCCAGCAGTGCTGGGACAGGGGGTTACGAGACCCAGTACTTC. Its translation: CASSAGTGGYETQYF.

The chain carries TRBV19 and TRBJ1-5; no firm D call. Deletions cut 3 bases from V and 5 bases from J, with 11 bases between. The V gene's germline CDR1 is LNHDA and CDR2 SQIVND (reference sequence). The CDR3 is 14 amino acids. As DNA, the CDR3 is TGTGCCAGTAGTATCCCTATTTCATATCAGCCCCAGCATTTT. The encoded protein is CASSIPISYQPQHF.

The CDR3: CASSEYSGAAYEQYF. The CDR3 coding sequence is TGTGCCAGCAGTGAATATAGCGGGGCCGCCTACGAGCAGTACTTC. The chain is built from TRBV25-1 and TRBJ2-7; the match to TRBD2 covers 8 bases. Germline CDR1 and CDR2: MGHDK and SYGVNS. The CDR3 is 15 amino acids. Trimming at V came to 0 bases and at J to 2 bases, leaving 3 bases not matched to a gene.

With regard to this clone: A read error may account for a junction end that differs from germline. The genes are TRBV7-9 and TRBJ1-2; no definite D call. Looked up from germline, CDR1 is SEHNR and CDR2 is FQNEAQ (reference sequence). The CDR3 covers 14 residues. The DNA of the CDR3 is TGTTCCAGCAGCTCCCGCGGGAGGGAAGGGGGCTACACCTTC. Translated, it gives CSSSSRGREGGYTF.

The chain couples TRBV18 to TRBJ1-4; 7 nucleotides agree with TRBD1. This CDR3 has 15 amino acids. Per germline, CDR1 KGHSH and CDR2 LQKENI. The V segment lost 2 bases and the J segment 5 bases; nucleotides outside the gene matches: 5. The CDR3 DNA sequence: TGTGCCAGCTCACCAATACCACAGGGGAATGAAAAACTGTTTTTT. Translating it yields CASSPIPQGNEKLFF.

The rearrangement links TRBV6-1 to TRBJ2-2; 9 bases map to TRBD2. The CDR3 runs to 14 residues. The ends lost 7 bases at V and 6 bases at J; junction bases unmatched: 6. Per the germline V gene, CDR1 is MNHNS and CDR2 is SASEGT. The DNA of the CDR3 is TGTGCCAGCACTGGCGGGGGGGCGGCCGGGGAGCTGTTTTTT. Translating it yields CASTGGGAAGELFF.

The chain links TRBV5-1 to TRBJ2-3; a possible D gene is TRBD1 (6 bases). Germline-derived CDR1 and CDR2 are SGHRS and YFSETQ. CDR3 length: 15 amino acids. Trimming removed 4 bases at V and 1 base at J, with 13 bases between. CDR3 protein: CASSPGQFRTDTQYF. DNA for the CDR3: TGCGCCAGCAGCCCGGGACAATTTCGCACAGATACGCAGTATTTT.

In DNA form, the CDR3 reads TGTGCCAGCAGCGCTGGGGGGGATCGCGAGACCCAGTACTTC. Translated: CASSAGGDRETQYF. The genes are TRBV9 and TRBJ2-5; 7 bases agree with TRBD2. Germline lookup yields CDR1 SGDLS and CDR2 YYNGEE. With 3 bases clipped from V and 5 bases from J, the junction kept 7 bases outside the gene matches. The length of the CDR3 is 14 residues.

This rearrangement joins TRBV28 to TRBJ2-1; the match to TRBD2 covers 12 bases. The trim removed 5 bases at V and 9 bases at J, leaving 8 bases unmatched. The germline gives CDR1 MDHEN, CDR2 SYDVKM. There are 15 residues in the CDR3. CDR3: CASSGRLAGDVEQFF. As DNA, the CDR3 is TGTGCCAGCAGTGGGCGACTAGCGGGGGACGTTGAGCAGTTCTTC.

The chain carries TRBV2 and TRBJ2-1; 7 nucleotides agree with TRBD2. V dropped 4 bases and J dropped 2; count of bases not matched to a gene: 5. In germline, CDR1 is SNHLY, CDR2 FYNNEI. The CDR3 sequence is 15 residues long. DNA for the CDR3: TGTGCCAGCAGTGTTCTGGGAGGGACCTACAATGAGCAGTTCTTC. Translating it yields CASSVLGGTYNEQFF.

The V gene is TRBV6-6, the J gene TRBJ2-3; 12 bases line up with TRBD2. Germline V gene sequence: CDR1 MNHNY, CDR2 SVGAGI (reference sequence). V dropped 5 bases and J dropped 3; count of bases not matched to a gene: 3. CDR3 size: 15 residues. The CDR3 spells CASSDLAGGTDTQYF. The CDR3, as DNA: TGTGCCAGCAGTGATCTAGCGGGAGGGACAGATACGCAGTATTTT.

Here the CDR3 DNA reads TGTGCCAGCACCGTAGGGGGGGCTAGCGGGGCCCGCGAGCAGTACTTC. It is translated as CASTVGGASGAREQYF. The gene calls are TRBV28 and TRBJ2-7, with 9 bases aligning to TRBD2. Losses at the gene ends were 7 bases for V and 6 bases for J; bases not matched to a gene: 16. This CDR3 comprises 16 residues. From germline, CDR1 is MDHEN and CDR2 SYDVKM.

The chain has TRBV6-1 and TRBJ1-2; D unclear. Per the germline V gene, CDR1 is MNHNS and CDR2 is SASEGT. V was clipped by 2 bases and J by 0 bases, with 10 bases between them. The CDR3 covers 15 residues. This chain's CDR3 is CASSERQAPNYGYTF. The CDR3 DNA is TGTGCCAGCAGTGAACGGCAGGCTCCTAACTATGGCTACACCTTC.

The chain couples TRBV5-1 to TRBJ2-7; 7 bases line up with TRBD1. Germline assignment: CDR1 SGHRS and CDR2 YFSETQ. V shed 6 bases, J shed 0 bases, and the junction held 6 bases outside the gene matches. CDR3 length: 14 amino acids. The CDR3 spells CASTPGTASYEQYF. As DNA, the CDR3 is TGCGCCAGCACCCCGGGGACAGCCTCCTACGAGCAGTACTTC.